These 30 T cell receptor beta chains came from one sample sequenced in a study of blood T cell repertoires in COVID-19. Measured with immunoSEQ multiplex PCR; TCRdb has only the in-frame clones, and not every one. The sample yields 75,000 to 85,000 clones, about 88% seen once. Input material: peripheral blood. The receptors come from a human donor in a cohort sampled during active COVID-19.

The V and J genes are TRBV5-4 and TRBJ1-1; TRBD1 matches 7 bases. Looked up from germline, CDR1 is SGHNT and CDR2 is YYREEE (reference sequence). This CDR3 spans 13 amino acids. V trimming: 2 bases; J trimming: 6 bases; junction bases outside the gene matches: 4. For the CDR3, the DNA is TGTGCCAGCAGCTTTAAACAGGGGTCTGAAGCTTTCTTT. It yields the protein CASSFKQGSEAFF.

The CDR3 DNA reads TGCGCCAGCAGCGAACCCGGGAGCGGAGGCTCGTATGAGCAGTTCTTC. Translating gives CASSEPGSGGSYEQFF. The chain is built from TRBV4-1 and TRBJ2-1, with TRBD2 as a possible D gene (6 bases). CDR3 length: 16 residues. Trimming stripped 5 bases from V and 8 bases from J, with 22 bases between. The germline V gene encodes CDR1 MGHRA and CDR2 YSYEKL.

This chain links TRBV27 with TRBJ2-7, with TRBD1 matching over 7 bases. CDR3 length equals 15 residues. The V gene end was trimmed by 1 base and the J gene end by 0 bases; junction bases not matched to a gene: 3. Germline V CDR1 and CDR2: MNHEY, SMNVEV (reference sequence). The CDR3: CASSLFGTASYEQYF. In DNA form, the CDR3 reads TGTGCCAGCAGTTTATTTGGGACAGCCTCCTACGAGCAGTACTTC.

This chain links TRBV6-1 with TRBJ2-3; the D gene is possibly TRBD2 (6 bases). The germline CDR1 and CDR2 sequences are MNHNS and SASEGT. This CDR3 is built from 17 residues. The V end was cut by 0 bases, the J end by 3 bases, with 16 bases between. CDR3 coding DNA: TGTGCCAGCAGTGAAGCTGGCTGGGGGGAGTCAACAGATACGCAGTATTTT. Translation: CASSEAGWGESTDTQYF.

This chain uses TRBV7-9 with TRBJ1-2; 8 nucleotides agree with TRBD1. The CDR3 covers 13 residues. Germline CDR1 is SEHNR and CDR2 is FQNEAQ (reference sequence). Unmatched junction bases numbered 14, after V lost 11 bases and J lost 9 bases. The CDR3 region has the DNA TGTGCCGCCGGGGGGACAGGCGTCCTTCGCTACACCTTC. Translating it yields CAAGGTGVLRYTF.

This chain uses TRBV10-3 with TRBJ2-3, with 8 nucleotides matching TRBD1. The germline CDR1 and CDR2 sequences are ENHRY and SYGVKD. The V and J ends lost 8 bases and 0 bases, in that order; junction bases with no gene match: 1. CDR3 length: 13 residues. CDR3 bases: TGTGCCATCCAGGGGGCGAGCACAGATACGCAGTATTTT. As protein: CAIQGASTDTQYF.

The J gene is TRBJ2-3, the V gene TRBV19, with 7 bases matching TRBD1. Looked up from germline, CDR1 is LNHDA and CDR2 is SQIVND (reference sequence). This CDR3 has 14 amino acids. After removal of 6 bases from V and 3 bases from J, the junction contained 6 bases not matched to a gene. CDR3 in amino acids: CASSRQGSTDTQYF. For the CDR3, the DNA is TGTGCCAGTAGCAGACAGGGTTCAACAGATACGCAGTATTTT.

J is TRBJ1-1 and V is TRBV3-1 (or the pseudogene TRBV3-2), with TRBD1 as a possible D gene (6 bases). The CDR3 contains 13 residues. Trimming removed 2 bases from V and 6 bases from J, with 10 bases in between. CDR1 is LGHDT and CDR2 is YNNKEL in the germline V gene (reference sequence). The CDR3 reads CASSQQGIPEAFF. The CDR3 region has the DNA TGTGCCAGCAGCCAACAGGGGATCCCTGAAGCTTTCTTT.

CDR3 amino acids: CASKAGSYNEQFF. The CDR3 DNA sequence: TGTGCCAGCAAGGCAGGGTCCTACAATGAGCAGTTCTTC. The chain combines TRBV7-2 with TRBJ2-1; D is possibly TRBD1 (5 bases). This CDR3 spans 13 amino acids. Between the trimmed V and J ends, which lost 7 bases and 1 base, there was a span of 8 bases. Germline V gene sequence: CDR1 SGHTA, CDR2 FQGNSA.

Here the CDR3 DNA reads TGTGCCAGCAGCTTCCGCCTCCGGGACAGGGTTAACACTGAAGCTTTCTTT. The encoded protein is CASSFRLRDRVNTEAFF. The rearrangement joins TRBV7-8 to TRBJ1-1; 9 nucleotides align to TRBD1. The V segment lost 3 bases and the J segment 2 bases; nucleotides outside the gene matches: 10. The CDR3 runs to 17 residues. Per the germline V gene, CDR1 is SGHVS and CDR2 is FQNEAQ.

This clone appeared once. The chain combines TRBV5-1 with TRBJ2-2; 8 bases are shared with TRBD2. In germline, CDR1 is SGHRS, CDR2 YFSETQ. Losses at the gene ends were 4 bases for V and 6 bases for J; bases not matched to a gene: 2. This CDR3 is 13 amino acids long. The CDR3 loop reads CASSREGPGELFF. The CDR3 DNA reads as TGCGCCAGCAGCCGGGAGGGGCCCGGGGAGCTGTTTTTT.

This rearrangement joins TRBV19 to TRBJ1-2, with 8 bases identical to TRBD1. Trimming cost V 5 bases and J 2 bases; bases outside gene matches: 4. This CDR3 has 14 residues. The germline gives CDR1 LNHDA, CDR2 SQIVND (reference sequence). The CDR3 DNA reads TGTGCCAGTAGTGGACAGGGACCAAACTATGGCTACACCTTC. Translation: CASSGQGPNYGYTF.

The rearrangement links TRBV6-5 to TRBJ1-4; a weak D match, TRBD1 (5 bases). This CDR3 spans 15 amino acids. Deletions cut 6 bases from V and 4 bases from J, with 15 bases between. CDR1 MNHEY and CDR2 SVGAGI come from the germline V gene. The CDR3 region has the DNA TGTGCCAGCAGCGAGAGGAGTAGGGGTAATGAAAAACTGTTTTTT. Encoded protein: CASSERSRGNEKLFF.

This clone was counted once. The chain links TRBV5-1 to TRBJ2-1; 13 positions agree with TRBD2. This CDR3 is built from 16 residues. The germline CDR1 and CDR2 sequences are SGHRS and YFSETQ. V shed 4 bases, J shed 6 bases, and the junction held 7 bases outside the gene matches. CDR3 nucleotide sequence: TGCGCCAGCAGCCTGGGGACTAGCGGGGACTCCAATGAGCAGTTCTTC. Protein: CASSLGTSGDSNEQFF.

The chain employs TRBV7-9 and TRBJ1-3; no reliable D call. Per the germline V gene, CDR1 is SEHNR and CDR2 is FQNEAQ (reference sequence). The ends were cut back, 1 base at V and 2 bases at J, with 9 bases in the middle. The CDR3 is 15 amino acids. The CDR3 DNA sequence: TGTGCCAGCAGCTTAGACGGGGTAACTGGAAACACCATATATTTT. The encoded protein is CASSLDGVTGNTIYF.

This clone was recorded only once. The same CDR3 is also encoded by other DNA sequences in this sample. V and J are TRBV9 and TRBJ2-7; tentatively, D is TRBD1 (5 bases). Trimming took 2 bases from V and 0 from J, leaving 9 bases between them. Germline V CDR1 and CDR2: SGDLS, YYNGEE. CDR3 length equals 14 residues. The CDR3 spells CASSVTGNSYEQYF. CDR3 bases: TGTGCCAGCAGCGTTACAGGAAACTCCTACGAGCAGTACTTC.

The V gene is TRBV6-5, the J gene TRBJ2-7; D gene uncertain. The CDR3 is made up of 14 amino acids. V lost 6 bases to trimming and J lost 1 base, with 13 bases between them. CDR1 is MNHEY, CDR2 SVGAGI, per germline. This CDR3 reads CASSRGPPSYEQYF. CDR3 DNA: TGTGCCAGCAGCCGCGGTCCCCCGTCCTACGAGCAGTACTTC.

This rearrangement joins TRBV7-2 to TRBJ1-3; the D gene is possibly TRBD1 (5 bases). Trimming removed 1 base at V and 7 bases at J, with 14 bases between. Germline CDR1 reads SGHTA; CDR2 reads FQGNSA. The CDR3 is 15 residues long. CDR3 region: CASSLDSRGGNTIYF. CDR3 DNA: TGTGCCAGCAGCTTAGATTCCCGGGGGGGTAACACCATATATTTT.

This clone has only one observation. The chain links TRBV12-3 or TRBV12-4 to TRBJ1-2; D unresolved. The length of the CDR3 is 13 residues. The V and J ends lost 1 base and 4 bases respectively, with 7 bases between them. The CDR3 reads CASSLGGFYGYTF. The CDR3 DNA sequence: TGTGCCAGCAGTTTAGGAGGCTTCTATGGCTACACCTTC.

This chain connects TRBV3-1 (or the pseudogene TRBV3-2) to TRBJ1-6, with TRBD1 matching over 7 bases. This CDR3 is built from 15 residues. Losses at the gene ends were 7 bases for V and 6 bases for J; bases not matched to a gene: 9. Germline CDR1 reads LGHDT; CDR2 reads YNNKEL (reference sequence). The CDR3 sequence is CASNLRGTVNSPLHF. DNA of the CDR3: TGTGCCAGCAACCTTCGCGGGACAGTTAATTCACCCCTCCACTTT.

This chain connects TRBV29-1 to TRBJ2-7; 7 positions agree with TRBD1. CDR1 and CDR2 from the germline V gene are SQVTM and ANQGSEA. V lost 3 bases and J lost 2; bases outside the gene matches: 4. The CDR3 has 13 residues. CDR3 nucleotides: TGCAGCGTTGATAGACAGGGAACCTACGAGCAGTACTTC. This encodes CSVDRQGTYEQYF.

This clone was counted a few times. The chain employs TRBV4-2 and TRBJ2-1, with 10 nucleotides matching TRBD2. V lost 4 bases, J lost 9 bases, and 6 bases stayed unmatched. CDR1 and CDR2 (germline): LGHNA, YNFKEQ. The CDR3 has 14 amino acids. The chain's CDR3 is CASSPRLAGVEQFF. The CDR3 region has the DNA TGTGCCAGCAGCCCGAGGCTAGCGGGAGTTGAGCAGTTCTTC.

V and J are TRBV9 and TRBJ2-7; 8 nucleotides align to TRBD2. CDR3 length: 15 amino acids. V lost 3 bases, J lost 0 bases, and 5 bases stayed unmatched. Germline V CDR1 and CDR2: SGDLS, YYNGEE. CDR3 coding DNA: TGTGCCAGCAGCGAAGCGGGAGCCAACTCCTACGAGCAGTACTTC. Amino acid sequence: CASSEAGANSYEQYF.

V is TRBV5-8 and J is TRBJ2-1; 9 bases are a match to TRBD2. The V gene's germline CDR1 is SGHTS and CDR2 YDEGEE. The CDR3 is 15 amino acids. V shed 5 bases, J shed 6 bases, and the junction held 9 bases outside the gene matches. DNA for the CDR3: TGTGCCAGCAGATTAGCGGGAGTGACGTTCAATGAGCAGTTCTTC. Translated, it gives CASRLAGVTFNEQFF.

This sequence joins TRBV5-6 and TRBJ1-2; 9 bases line up with TRBD1. The V segment lost 2 bases and the J segment 7 bases; nucleotides outside the gene matches: 12. The CDR3 runs to 16 residues. CDR1 is SGHDT and CDR2 is YYEEEE in the germline V gene. CDR3 amino acids: CASSLYWSQGAFGYTF. CDR3 nucleotide sequence: TGTGCCAGCAGCTTATATTGGTCACAGGGGGCGTTTGGCTACACCTTC.

The rearrangement links TRBV4-1 to TRBJ2-1, with 7 bases identical to TRBD1. V lost 3 bases and J lost 0; bases outside the gene matches: 8. Germline lookup yields CDR1 MGHRA and CDR2 YSYEKL. This CDR3 has 17 amino acids. CDR3 amino acids: CASSQTGQLSSYNEQFF. Written as DNA, the CDR3 is TGCGCCAGCAGCCAGACGGGACAGTTGAGCTCCTACAATGAGCAGTTCTTC.

Turning to this clone: At one end, the junction sequence differs from germline, possibly due to a read error. The chain carries TRBV7-8 and TRBJ1-3; D possibly corresponds to TRBD1 (6 bases). This CDR3 comprises 13 residues. Germline V gene data show CDR1 as SGHVS and CDR2 as FQNEAQ. CDR3 amino acids: CASSLGRLNRVHF. The CDR3 DNA sequence: TGTGCCAGCAGCTTAGGGCGATTAAACAGGGTACATTTT.

This chain links TRBV15 with TRBJ2-1; 11 bases align to TRBD2. Per germline, CDR1 LNHNV and CDR2 YYDKDF (reference sequence). V dropped 3 bases and J dropped 15; count of bases not matched to a gene: 7. This CDR3 contains 13 residues. CDR3 DNA: TGTGCCACCAGCAGCCTGACTAGCGGGGACCGGTTCTTC. This gives the protein CATSSLTSGDRFF.

The V gene is TRBV23-1, the J gene TRBJ2-7, with D perhaps matching TRBD2 (6 bases). TRBV23-1 carries the ORF label, with uncertain function. The CDR3 is 15 amino acids. Trimming stripped 11 bases from V and 3 bases from J, with 23 bases between. The CDR3 DNA reads TGCGCCGGGGGACGTGGGGGGACGGGGGACTACGAGCAGTACTTC. The encoded protein is CAGGRGGTGDYEQYF.

The V call is TRBV30, the J call TRBJ2-7; no clear D. CDR3 length: 12 amino acids. V was clipped by 5 bases and J by 6 bases, with 14 bases between them. Germline CDR1 is GTSNPN and CDR2 is SVGIG (reference sequence). The CDR3 DNA sequence: TGTGCCTGGTATGACACAAGGATCGAGCAGTACTTC. Amino acid sequence: CAWYDTRIEQYF.